This entry concerns a single TCR beta chain. This CDR3 contains 13 residues. With 2 bases removed from V and 0 bases from J, the gap between germline ends came to 4 bases. Germline V lookup: CDR1 KGHDR, CDR2 SFDVKD. Via MiXCR, TCRdb re-called the RT-PCR reads, giving one row per CDR3 protein. The data contain approximately 410,000 distinct CDR3 sequences, about a sixth of them seen just once; the ten biggest clones take up around 7.2%. The data were taken from a study of patients and donors after allogeneic stem cell transplantation. The chain is built from TRBV24-1 and TRBJ2-7; D uncertain. The receptor was derived from a human donor who was either an allogeneic HSCT recipient or a stem cell or donor lymphocyte infusion donor (not recorded which). It is not recorded whose cells these are; they may come from a transplant donor. Sequences were obtained from blood, either unsorted or a sorted T cell fraction (not recorded which). The CDR3 reads CATSDSPSYEQYF. The DNA for the CDR3 is TGTGCCACCAGTGATTCACCCTCCTACGAGCAGTACTTC.